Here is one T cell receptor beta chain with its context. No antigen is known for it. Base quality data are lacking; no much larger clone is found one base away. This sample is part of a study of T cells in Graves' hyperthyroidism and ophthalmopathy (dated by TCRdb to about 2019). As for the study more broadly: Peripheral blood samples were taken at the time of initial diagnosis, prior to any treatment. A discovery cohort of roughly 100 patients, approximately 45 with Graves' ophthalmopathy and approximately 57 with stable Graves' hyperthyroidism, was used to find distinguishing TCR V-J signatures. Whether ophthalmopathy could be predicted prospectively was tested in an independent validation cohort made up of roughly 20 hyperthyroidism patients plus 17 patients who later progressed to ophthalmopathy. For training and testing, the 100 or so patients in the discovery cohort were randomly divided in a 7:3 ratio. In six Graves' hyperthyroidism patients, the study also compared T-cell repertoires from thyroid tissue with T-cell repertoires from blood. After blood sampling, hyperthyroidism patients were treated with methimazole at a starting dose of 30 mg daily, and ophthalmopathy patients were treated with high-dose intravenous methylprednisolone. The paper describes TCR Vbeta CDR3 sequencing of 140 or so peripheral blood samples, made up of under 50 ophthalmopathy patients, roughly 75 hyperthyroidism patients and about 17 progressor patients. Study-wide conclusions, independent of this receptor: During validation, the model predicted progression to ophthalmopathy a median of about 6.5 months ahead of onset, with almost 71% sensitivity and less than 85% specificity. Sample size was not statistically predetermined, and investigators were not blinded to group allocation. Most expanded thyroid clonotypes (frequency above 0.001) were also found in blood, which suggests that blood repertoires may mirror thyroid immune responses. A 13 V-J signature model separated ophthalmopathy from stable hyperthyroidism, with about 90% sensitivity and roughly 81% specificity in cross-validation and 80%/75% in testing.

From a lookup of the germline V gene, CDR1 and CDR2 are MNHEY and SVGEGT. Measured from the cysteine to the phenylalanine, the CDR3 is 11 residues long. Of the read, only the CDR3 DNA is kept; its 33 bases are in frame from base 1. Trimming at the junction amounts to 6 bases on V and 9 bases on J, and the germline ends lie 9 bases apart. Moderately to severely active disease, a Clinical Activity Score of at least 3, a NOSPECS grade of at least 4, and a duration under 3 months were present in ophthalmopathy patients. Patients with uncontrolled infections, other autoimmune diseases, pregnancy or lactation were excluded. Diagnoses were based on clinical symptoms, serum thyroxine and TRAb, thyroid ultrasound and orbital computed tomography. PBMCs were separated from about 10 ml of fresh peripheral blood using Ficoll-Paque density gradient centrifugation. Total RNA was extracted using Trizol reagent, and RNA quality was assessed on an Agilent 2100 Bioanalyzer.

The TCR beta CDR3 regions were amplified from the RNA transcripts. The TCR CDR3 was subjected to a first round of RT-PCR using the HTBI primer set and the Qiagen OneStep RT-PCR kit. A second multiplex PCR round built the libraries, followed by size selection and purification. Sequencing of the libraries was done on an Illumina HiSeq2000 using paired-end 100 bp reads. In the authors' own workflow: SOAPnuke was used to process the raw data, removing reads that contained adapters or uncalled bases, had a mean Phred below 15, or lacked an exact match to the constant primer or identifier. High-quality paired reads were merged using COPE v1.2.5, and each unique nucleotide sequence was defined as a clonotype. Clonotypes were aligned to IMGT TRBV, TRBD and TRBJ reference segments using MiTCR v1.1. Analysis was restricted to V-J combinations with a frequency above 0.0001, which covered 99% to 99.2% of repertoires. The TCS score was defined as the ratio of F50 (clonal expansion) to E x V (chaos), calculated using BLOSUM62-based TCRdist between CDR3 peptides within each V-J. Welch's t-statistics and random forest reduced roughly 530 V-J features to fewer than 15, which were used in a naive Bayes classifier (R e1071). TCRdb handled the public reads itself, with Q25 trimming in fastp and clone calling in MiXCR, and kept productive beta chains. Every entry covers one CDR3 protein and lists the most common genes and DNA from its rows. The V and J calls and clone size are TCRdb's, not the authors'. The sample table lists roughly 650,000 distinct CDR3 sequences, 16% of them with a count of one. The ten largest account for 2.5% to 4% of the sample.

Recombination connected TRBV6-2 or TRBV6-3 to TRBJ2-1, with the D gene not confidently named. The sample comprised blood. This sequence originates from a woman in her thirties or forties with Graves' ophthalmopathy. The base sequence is TGTGCCAGCAGGGCTAATGCTGAGCAGTTCTTC. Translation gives CASRANAEQFF.